The present T cell receptor (beta chain) was sequenced within a study of Ad26.COV2.S vaccination and SARS-CoV-2 variants. About the study: This donor came from the COV1001 trial of Ad26.COV2.S.

Some clones are missing from TCRdb's copy, which holds only in-frame ones; the method was immunoSEQ multiplex PCR. Altogether around 300,000 clones are present, roughly 90% being singletons, with the ten largest covering around 11%. V shed 6 bases and J 4 bases; nucleotides not matched to a gene: 8. Germline V CDR1 and CDR2: MDHEN, SYDVKM. The CDR3 length is 14 residues. Sample treatment: some 19 received Ad26.COV2.S at low or high dose, single or two shots; 5 received placebo; per-sample allocation not given. The study sampled participants on day 63 after the first vaccine or placebo injection. The sample here was peripheral blood, taken in a trial of Ad26.COV2.S vaccine versus placebo. The clonotype originates from a person between 18 and 60 years old who received the Ad26.COV2.S COVID-19 vaccine or a placebo. The chain employs TRBV28 and TRBJ2-5; TRBD1 agrees at 7 bases. In nucleotides, the CDR3 is TGTGCCAGCAGCCGACCGGGACAGTCAGAGACCCAGTACTTC. It translates to CASSRPGQSETQYF.